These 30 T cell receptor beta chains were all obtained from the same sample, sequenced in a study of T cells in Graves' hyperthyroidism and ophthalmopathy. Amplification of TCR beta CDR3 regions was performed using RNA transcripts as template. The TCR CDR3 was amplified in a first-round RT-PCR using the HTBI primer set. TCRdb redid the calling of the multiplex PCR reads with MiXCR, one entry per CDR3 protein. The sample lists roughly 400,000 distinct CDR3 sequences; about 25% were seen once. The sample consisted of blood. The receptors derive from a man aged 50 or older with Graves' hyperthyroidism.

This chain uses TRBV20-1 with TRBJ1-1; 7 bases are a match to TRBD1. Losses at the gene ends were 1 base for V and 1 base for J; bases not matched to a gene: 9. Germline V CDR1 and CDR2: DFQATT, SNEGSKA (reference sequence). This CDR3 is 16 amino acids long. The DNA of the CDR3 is TGCAGTGCTAGAGCCTCCGACAGGGTTTGGAACACTGAAGCTTTCTTT. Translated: CSARASDRVWNTEAFF.

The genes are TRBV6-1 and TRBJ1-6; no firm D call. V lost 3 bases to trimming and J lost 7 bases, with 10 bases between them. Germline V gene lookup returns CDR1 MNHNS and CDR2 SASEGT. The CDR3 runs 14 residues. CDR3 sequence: CASSESARNSPLHF. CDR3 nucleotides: TGTGCCAGCAGTGAGTCAGCCAGAAATTCACCCCTCCACTTT.

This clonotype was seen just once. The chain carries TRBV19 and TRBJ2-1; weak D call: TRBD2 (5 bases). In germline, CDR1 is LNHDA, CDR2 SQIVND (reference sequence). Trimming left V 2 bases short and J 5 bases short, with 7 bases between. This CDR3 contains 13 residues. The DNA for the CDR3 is TGTGCCAGTAGTATATACGGGAACAATGAGCAGTTCTTC. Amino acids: CASSIYGNNEQFF.

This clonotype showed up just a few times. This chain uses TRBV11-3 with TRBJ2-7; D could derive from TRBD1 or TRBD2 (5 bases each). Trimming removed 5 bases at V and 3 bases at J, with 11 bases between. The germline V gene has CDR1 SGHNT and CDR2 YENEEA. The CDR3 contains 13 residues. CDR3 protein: CASSKGPHYEQYF. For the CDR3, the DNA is TGTGCCAGCAGCAAGGGACCCCACTACGAGCAGTACTTC.

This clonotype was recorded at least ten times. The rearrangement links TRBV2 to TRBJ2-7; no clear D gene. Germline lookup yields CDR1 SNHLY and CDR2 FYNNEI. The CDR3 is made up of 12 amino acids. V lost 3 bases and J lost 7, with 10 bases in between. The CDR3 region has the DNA TGTGCCAGCAGTGATCTTGGGTTGGAGCAGTACTTC. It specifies CASSDLGLEQYF. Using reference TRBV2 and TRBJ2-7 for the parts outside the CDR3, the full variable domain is EPEVTQTPSHQVTQMGQEVILRCVPISNHLYFYWYRQILGQKVEFLVSFYNNEISEKSEIFDDQFSVERPDGSNFTLKIRSTKLEDSAMYFCASSDLGLEQYFGPGTRLTVT.

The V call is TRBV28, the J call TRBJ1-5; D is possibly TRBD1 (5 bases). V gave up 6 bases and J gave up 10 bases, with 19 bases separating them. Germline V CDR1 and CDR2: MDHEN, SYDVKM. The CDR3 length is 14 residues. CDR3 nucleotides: TGTGCCAGCAGGCTACACATCGGGACGAACCCCCAGCATTTT. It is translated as CASRLHIGTNPQHF.

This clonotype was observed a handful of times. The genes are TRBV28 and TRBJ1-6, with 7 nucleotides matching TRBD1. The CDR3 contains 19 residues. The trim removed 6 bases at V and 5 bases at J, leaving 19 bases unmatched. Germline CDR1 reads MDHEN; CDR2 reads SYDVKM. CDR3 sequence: CASRYKGASMQANNSPLHF. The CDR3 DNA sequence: TGTGCCAGCAGATACAAGGGGGCTAGTATGCAGGCAAATAATTCACCCCTCCACTTT.

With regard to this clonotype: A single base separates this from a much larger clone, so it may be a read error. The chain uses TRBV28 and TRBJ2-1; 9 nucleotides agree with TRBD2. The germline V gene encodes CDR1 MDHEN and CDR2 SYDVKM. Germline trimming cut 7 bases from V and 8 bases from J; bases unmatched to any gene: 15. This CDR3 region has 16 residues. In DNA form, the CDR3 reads TGTGCCAGCACCCCCGCTGGGAGTAGCGGGAGCTATGAGCAGTTCTTC. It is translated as CASTPAGSSGSYEQFF.

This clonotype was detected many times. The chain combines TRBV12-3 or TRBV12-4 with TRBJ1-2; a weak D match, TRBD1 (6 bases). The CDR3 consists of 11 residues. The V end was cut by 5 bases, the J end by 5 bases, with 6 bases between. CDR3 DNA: TGTGCCAGCAGTCAGGGGTATGGCTACACCTTC. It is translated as CASSQGYGYTF.

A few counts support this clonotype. CDR3 in amino acids: CSARDREVYNEQFF. In DNA form, the CDR3 reads TGCAGTGCTAGAGATCGGGAAGTTTACAATGAGCAGTTCTTC. The chain is built from TRBV20-1 and TRBJ2-1; tentative D call: TRBD2 (5 bases). The CDR3 has 14 residues. Between the trimmed V and J ends, which lost 0 bases and 4 bases, there was a span of 10 bases. Germline V gives CDR1 DFQATT, CDR2 SNEGSKA (reference sequence).

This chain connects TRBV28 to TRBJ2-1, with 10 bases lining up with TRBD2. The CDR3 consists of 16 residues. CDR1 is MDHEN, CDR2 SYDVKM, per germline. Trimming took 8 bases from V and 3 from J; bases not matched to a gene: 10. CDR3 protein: CASRTIAGGLYNEQFF. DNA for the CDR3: TGTGCCAGCCGGACAATAGCGGGAGGTCTCTACAATGAGCAGTTCTTC.

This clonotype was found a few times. CDR3 residues: CASSLVARGAYNEQFF. CDR3 nucleotides: TGTGCCAGCAGCTTAGTGGCCCGGGGGGCCTACAATGAGCAGTTCTTC. This chain uses TRBV11-2 with TRBJ2-1; 7 positions agree with TRBD2. Germline V gene sequence: CDR1 SGHAT, CDR2 FQNNGV. Trimming took 1 base from V and 2 from J; bases not matched to a gene: 5. The CDR3 consists of 16 residues. Based on the CDR3 plus reference TRBV11-2 and TRBJ2-1, the full variable domain is EAGVAQSPRYKIIEKRQSVAFWCNPISGHATLYWYQQILGQGPKLLIQFQNNGVVDDSQLPKDRFSAERLKGVDSTLKIQPAKLEDSAVYLCASSLVARGAYNEQFFGPGTRLTVL.

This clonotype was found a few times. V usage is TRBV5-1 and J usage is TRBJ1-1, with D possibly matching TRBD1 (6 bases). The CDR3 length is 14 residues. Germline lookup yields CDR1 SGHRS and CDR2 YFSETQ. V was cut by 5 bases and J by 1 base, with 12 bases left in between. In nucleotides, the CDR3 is TGCGCCAGCAGAACAGGGAGGGCGAACACTGAAGCTTTCTTT. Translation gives CASRTGRANTEAFF. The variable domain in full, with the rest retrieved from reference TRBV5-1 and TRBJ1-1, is KAGVTQTPRYLIKTRGQQVTLSCSPISGHRSVSWYQQTPGQGLQFLFEYFSETQRNKGNFPGRFSGRQFSNSRSEMNVSTLELGDSALYLCASRTGRANTEAFFGQGTRLTVV.

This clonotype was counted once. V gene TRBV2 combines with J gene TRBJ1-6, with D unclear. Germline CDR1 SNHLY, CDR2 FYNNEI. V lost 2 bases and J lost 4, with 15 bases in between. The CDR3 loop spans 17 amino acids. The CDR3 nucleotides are TGTGCCAGCAGTGAATTGACTGGGGAACCATATAATTCACCCCTCCACTTT. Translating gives CASSELTGEPYNSPLHF.

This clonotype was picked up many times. The CDR3 sequence: CASSSHPVVHEQYF. CDR3 coding DNA: TGTGCCAGCAGTTCCCACCCCGTTGTTCACGAGCAGTACTTC. The rearrangement uses TRBV27 and TRBJ2-7; D remains unclear. The V and J ends lost 4 bases and 5 bases respectively, with 15 bases between them. CDR1 and CDR2 from the germline V gene are MNHEY and SMNVEV (reference sequence). The CDR3 length is 14 residues.

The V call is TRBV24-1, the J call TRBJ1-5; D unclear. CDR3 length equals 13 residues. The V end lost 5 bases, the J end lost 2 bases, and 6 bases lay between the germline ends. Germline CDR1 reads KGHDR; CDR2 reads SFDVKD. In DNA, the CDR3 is TGTGCCACCAGTGTTGGGGGCAATCAGCCCCAGCATTTT. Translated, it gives CATSVGGNQPQHF.

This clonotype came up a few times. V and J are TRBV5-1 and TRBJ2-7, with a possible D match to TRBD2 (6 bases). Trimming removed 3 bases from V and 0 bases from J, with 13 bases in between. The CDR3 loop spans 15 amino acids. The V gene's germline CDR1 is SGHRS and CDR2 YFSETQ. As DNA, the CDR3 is TGCGCCAGCAGCTCGGGACTTTCCAGCTCCTACGAGCAGTACTTC. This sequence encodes CASSSGLSSSYEQYF.

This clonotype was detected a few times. CDR3 sequence reads: CASSSASSTGELFF. The CDR3 bases are TGTGCCAGCAGCTCCGCCAGTTCCACCGGGGAGCTGTTTTTT. The chain employs TRBV14 and TRBJ2-2; D gene uncertain. V was shortened by 5 bases and J by 4 bases, with 11 bases between the two germline ends. This CDR3 spans 14 amino acids. The V gene's germline CDR1 is SGHDN and CDR2 FVKESK.

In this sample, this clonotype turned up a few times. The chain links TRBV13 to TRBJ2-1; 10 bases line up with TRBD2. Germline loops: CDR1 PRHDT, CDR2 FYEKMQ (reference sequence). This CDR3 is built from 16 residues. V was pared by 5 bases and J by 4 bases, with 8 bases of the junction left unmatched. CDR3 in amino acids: CASSKSGRALYNEQFF. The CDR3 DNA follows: TGTGCCAGCAGCAAGAGCGGGAGGGCGTTATACAATGAGCAGTTCTTC.

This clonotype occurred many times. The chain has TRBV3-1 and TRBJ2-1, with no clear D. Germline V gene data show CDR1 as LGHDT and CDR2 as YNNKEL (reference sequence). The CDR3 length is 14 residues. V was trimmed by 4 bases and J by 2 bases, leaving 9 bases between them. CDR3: CASSPPDTYNEQFF. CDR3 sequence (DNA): TGTGCCAGCAGCCCTCCAGACACCTACAATGAGCAGTTCTTC.

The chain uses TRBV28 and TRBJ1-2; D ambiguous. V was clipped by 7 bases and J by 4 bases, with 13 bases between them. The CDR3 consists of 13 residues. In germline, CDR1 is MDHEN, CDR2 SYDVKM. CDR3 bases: TGTGCCAGCACCATAGGCATGGGCTATGGCTACACCTTC. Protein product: CASTIGMGYGYTF.

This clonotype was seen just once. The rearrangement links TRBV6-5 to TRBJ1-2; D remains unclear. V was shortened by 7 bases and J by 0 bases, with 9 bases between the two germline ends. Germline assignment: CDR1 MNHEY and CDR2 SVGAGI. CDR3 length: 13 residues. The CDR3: CASTSTSNYGYTF. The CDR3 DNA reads TGTGCCAGCACTTCTACCTCTAACTATGGCTACACCTTC.

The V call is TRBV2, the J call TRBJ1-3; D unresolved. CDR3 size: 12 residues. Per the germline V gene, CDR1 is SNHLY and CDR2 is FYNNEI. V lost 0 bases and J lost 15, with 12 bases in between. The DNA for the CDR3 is TGTGCCAGCAGTGAAGCGGGATACATGCAATATTTT. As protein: CASSEAGYMQYF.

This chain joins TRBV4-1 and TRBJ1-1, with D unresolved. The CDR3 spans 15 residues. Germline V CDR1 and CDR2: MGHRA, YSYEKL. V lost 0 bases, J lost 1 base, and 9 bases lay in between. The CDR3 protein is CASSQEGWKNTEAFF. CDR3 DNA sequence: TGCGCCAGCAGCCAAGAGGGATGGAAGAACACTGAAGCTTTCTTT.

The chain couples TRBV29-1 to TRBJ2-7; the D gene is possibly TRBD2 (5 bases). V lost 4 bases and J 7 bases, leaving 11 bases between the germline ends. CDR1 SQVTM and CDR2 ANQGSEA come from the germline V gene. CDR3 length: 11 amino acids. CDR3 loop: CSVGETMEQYF. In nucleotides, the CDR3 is TGCAGCGTTGGAGAGACTATGGAGCAGTACTTC.

CDR3 sequence reads: CASSSAGGRETQYF. Written as DNA, the CDR3 is TGTGCCAGCAGCTCGGCGGGAGGCCGAGAGACCCAGTACTTC. The chain is built from TRBV7-2 and TRBJ2-5, with TRBD2 identical over 8 bases. The CDR3 is made up of 14 amino acids. Trimming cost V 4 bases and J 4 bases; bases outside gene matches: 5. Looked up from germline, CDR1 is SGHTA and CDR2 is FQGNSA.

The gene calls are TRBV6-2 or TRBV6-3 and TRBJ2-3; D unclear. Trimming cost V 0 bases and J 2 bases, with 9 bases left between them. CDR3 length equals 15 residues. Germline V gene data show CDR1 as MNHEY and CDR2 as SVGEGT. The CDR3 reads CASSYSSGTTDTQYF. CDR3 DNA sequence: TGTGCCAGCAGTTACTCGAGTGGTACCACAGATACGCAGTATTTT.

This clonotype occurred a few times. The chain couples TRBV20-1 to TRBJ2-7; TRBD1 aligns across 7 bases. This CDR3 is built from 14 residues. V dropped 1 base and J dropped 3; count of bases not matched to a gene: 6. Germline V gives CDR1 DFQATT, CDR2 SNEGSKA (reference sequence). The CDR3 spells CSARAADRDYEQYF. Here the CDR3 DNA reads TGCAGTGCTAGAGCGGCCGACAGGGACTACGAGCAGTACTTC.

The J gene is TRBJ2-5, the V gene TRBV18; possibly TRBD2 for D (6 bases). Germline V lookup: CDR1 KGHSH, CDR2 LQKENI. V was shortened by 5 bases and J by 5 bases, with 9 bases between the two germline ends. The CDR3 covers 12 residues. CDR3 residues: CASSGGAETQYF. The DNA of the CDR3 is TGTGCCAGCTCAGGCGGGGCGGAGACCCAGTACTTC.

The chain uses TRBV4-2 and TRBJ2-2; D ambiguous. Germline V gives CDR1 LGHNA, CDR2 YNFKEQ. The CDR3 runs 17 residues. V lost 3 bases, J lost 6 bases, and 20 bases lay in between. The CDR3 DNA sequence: TGTGCCAGCAGCCACCCGACCGTCGCGGTCTCCCCCGGGGAGCTGTTTTTT. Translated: CASSHPTVAVSPGELFF.